Detailed here is one T cell receptor beta chain. Its target is not known. Generated by immunoSEQ multiplex PCR, the TCRdb table keeps only in-frame clones and is missing some. Counted here are 350,000 to 400,000 clones, approximately 86% occurring once; the ten biggest clones make up under 4%. Documented treatment: some 20 received Ad26.COV2.S at low or high dose, single or two shots; 5 received placebo; per-sample allocation not given. The samples were gathered on day 63 after the first injection of vaccine or placebo. In Boston, the donor was an adult between 18-55 years of age. The data stem from a study of Ad26.COV2.S vaccination and SARS-CoV-2 variants. Study details: Vaccine-arm donor from the placebo-controlled COV1001 Ad26.COV2.S trial. Study-level results: Participants in the vaccine arm had higher spike-specific TCR breadth; placebo recipients had lower. With respect to non-spike TCR breadth, vaccine and placebo recipients were similar.

The sample was peripheral blood, taken in a trial of Ad26.COV2.S vaccine versus placebo. This sequence originates from a person aged 18-60 years who received the Ad26.COV2.S COVID-19 vaccine or a placebo.

The CDR3 here is CASSWAGTGISYEQYF. In nucleotides, the CDR3 is TGTGCCAGCAGTTGGGCGGGTACAGGGATCTCCTACGAGCAGTACTTC. The V call is TRBV27, the J call TRBJ2-7; TRBD1 might be the D (6 bases). V dropped 4 bases and J dropped 0 bases, with 16 bases sitting between them. This CDR3 contains 16 residues. Germline lookup yields CDR1 MNHEY and CDR2 SMNVEV (reference sequence).